These 13 T cell receptor beta chains came from one sample sequenced in a study of T cell changes during pregnancy in multiple sclerosis (dated by TCRdb to the late 2010s). The method behind the library was the immunoSEQ multiplex PCR assay. Here the immuneACCESS table is served through TCRdb, limited to in-frame sequences with V and J called. Missing clones are a known gap in these copies; in checked studies unresolved V genes cover under half, and the rest lacks a known reason. For this sample the table gives under 50,000 clones, of which approximately 90% were detected only once. In total, the top ten clones hold around 2.6% of the sample. The material was CD8+ T cells from peripheral blood mononuclear cells, obtained in the second trimester of pregnancy. The receptor set was obtained from a female donor with multiple sclerosis, enrolled in a pregnancy study.

This rearrangement joins TRBV27 to TRBJ2-3; possibly TRBD1 for D (5 bases). The CDR3 totals 14 residues. The germline V gene has CDR1 MNHEY and CDR2 SMNVEV (reference sequence). Trimming stripped 8 bases from V and 2 bases from J, with 14 bases between. This chain's CDR3 is CASSRTFTTDTQYF. The CDR3 DNA reads as TGTGCCAGCTCCCGGACATTTACCACAGATACGCAGTATTTT.

This clone was detected only once. The chain has TRBV13 and TRBJ2-7, with 7 positions matching TRBD1. The germline V gene has CDR1 PRHDT and CDR2 FYEKMQ (reference sequence). V lost 4 bases, J lost 4 bases, and 7 bases stayed unmatched. CDR3 length: 14 residues. The CDR3 DNA is TGTGCCAGCAGCTCCGGGACAGATGGTTACGAGCAGTACTTC. Protein: CASSSGTDGYEQYF.

The chain is built from TRBV6-6 and TRBJ2-7; unclear D gene. This CDR3 contains 11 residues. V was pared by 3 bases and J by 6 bases, with 6 bases between. The germline CDR1 and CDR2 sequences are MNHNY and SVGAGI (reference sequence). CDR3 coding DNA: TGTGCCAGCAGTTATAGTGTCGAGCAGTACTTC. Its translation: CASSYSVEQYF.

This chain connects TRBV9 to TRBJ2-7; D is possibly TRBD2 (8 bases). Germline CDR1 is SGDLS and CDR2 is YYNGEE. Trimming left V 3 bases short and J 0 bases short, with 16 bases between. This CDR3 is built from 16 residues. CDR3 nucleotides: TGTGCCAGCAGCGGGCCGGGAGGGGGCGCCTCCTACGAGCAGTACTTC. Protein: CASSGPGGGASYEQYF.

The V call is TRBV11-2, the J call TRBJ1-5; D remains ambiguous. The CDR3 is made up of 14 amino acids. Germline V gene lookup returns CDR1 SGHAT and CDR2 FQNNGV. V lost 3 bases to trimming and J lost 0 bases, with 6 bases between them. The CDR3 here is CASSFGYSNQPQHF. CDR3 DNA sequence: TGTGCCAGCAGCTTCGGGTATAGCAATCAGCCCCAGCATTTT.

The V and J genes are TRBV4-3 and TRBJ2-5; 7 bases are shared with TRBD1. The CDR3 has 16 amino acids. CDR1 LGHNA and CDR2 YSLEER come from the germline V gene. The junction had 14 bases not matched to a gene; V was cut back by 5 bases and J by 5 bases. Here the CDR3 reads CASSTGVGTTGETQYF. DNA for the CDR3: TGCGCCAGCAGCACAGGGGTAGGGACAACAGGGGAGACCCAGTACTTC.

This chain joins TRBV9 and TRBJ2-2; 7 nucleotides agree with TRBD1. V lost 2 bases and J lost 0; bases outside the gene matches: 1. Germline loops: CDR1 SGDLS, CDR2 YYNGEE. There are 15 residues in the CDR3. The CDR3 sequence is CASSVGTANTGELFF. For the CDR3, the DNA is TGTGCCAGCAGCGTGGGGACAGCGAACACCGGGGAGCTGTTTTTT. The full variable domain, with the rest looked up from reference TRBV9 and TRBJ2-2, is DSGVTQTPKHLITATGQRVTLRCSPRSGDLSVYWYQQSLDQGLQFLIQYYNGEERAKGNILERFSAQQFPDLHSELNLSSLELGDSALYFCASSVGTANTGELFFGEGSRLTVL.

V and J are TRBV19 and TRBJ1-1; D uncertain. The CDR3 contains 12 residues. Trimming pared 5 bases from V and 0 bases from J, leaving 4 bases between. Germline loops: CDR1 LNHDA, CDR2 SQIVND (reference sequence). The CDR3 sequence is CASSVMNTEAFF. In DNA form, the CDR3 reads TGTGCCAGTAGTGTCATGAACACTGAAGCTTTCTTT.

The chain uses TRBV6-1 and TRBJ2-3; TRBD1 is a possible D gene (5 bases). V dropped 5 bases and J dropped 4 bases, with 10 bases sitting between them. Germline lookup yields CDR1 MNHNS and CDR2 SASEGT. The CDR3 loop spans 13 amino acids. CDR3 DNA sequence: TGTGCCAGCAGTTCCGAAGGGGCAGATACGCAGTATTTT. Translation: CASSSEGADTQYF.

The CDR3 region has the DNA TGTGCCATCAGGGTGGGACAGTCCTACGAGCAGTACTTC. Translation gives CAIRVGQSYEQYF. The chain uses TRBV10-3 and TRBJ2-7, with 7 nucleotides matching TRBD1. Germline trimming cut 6 bases from V and 1 base from J; bases unmatched to any gene: 3. The CDR3 consists of 13 residues. Germline assignment: CDR1 ENHRY and CDR2 SYGVKD.

The rearrangement uses TRBV9 and TRBJ1-2, with a tentative D call TRBD1 (5 bases). CDR3 length: 14 amino acids. Trimming removed 6 bases at V and 2 bases at J, with 14 bases between. Germline values: CDR1 SGDLS, CDR2 YYNGEE. Written as DNA, the CDR3 is TGTGCCAGCATGGGGGGGACCCAAAACTATGGCTACACCTTC. Its translation is CASMGGTQNYGYTF.

The chain links TRBV9 to TRBJ2-3; 8 nucleotides line up with TRBD2. The CDR3 loop spans 19 amino acids. The J segment lost 0 bases and the V segment lost 0 bases, leaving 12 bases of the junction unmatched. CDR1 is SGDLS, CDR2 YYNGEE, per germline. CDR3 nucleotides: TGTGCCAGCAGCGTAGAGAATGCGGGGGGCCTGCCTAGCACAGATACGCAGTATTTT. Encoded protein: CASSVENAGGLPSTDTQYF.

This rearrangement joins TRBV7-9 to TRBJ2-5, with 7 bases identical to TRBD2. This CDR3 has 13 residues. Germline V gene lookup returns CDR1 SEHNR and CDR2 FQNEAQ (reference sequence). J lost 9 bases, V lost 0 bases, and 4 bases had no gene match. The CDR3 nucleotides read TGTGCCAGCAGCTTAGCGGGCCTAGCGGCCCAGTACTTC. Translated: CASSLAGLAAQYF.